The next 26 T cell receptor beta chains were all read from a single sample in a study of tumor-infiltrating lymphocytes in primary liver carcinoma. The authors took blood RNA from unsorted whole blood and also extracted germline DNA. Synthesis of TCR beta cDNA was carried out from approximately 500 ng total RNA with a constant-region primer. Sequencing libraries for TCR beta derived from three nested multiplex PCR rounds that used slightly modified ARM-PCR. A C-beta reverse primer was combined with TRBV1-TRBV30 forward primers in the first two PCR rounds, and each round had about 10 cycles. TCRdb re-called the multiplex PCR reads with MiXCR, one entry per CDR3 protein. The sample records approximately 330,000 distinct CDR3 sequences, around 60% being singletons. Specimen: peripheral blood. Receptors were obtained from a man aged 40-50 years with primary liver carcinoma and hepatitis B virus infection.

This sequence joins TRBV6-6 and TRBJ2-3; no firm D call. V was pared by 6 bases and J by 4 bases, with 8 bases between. CDR1 and CDR2 (germline): MNHNY, SVGAGI (reference sequence). This CDR3 contains 12 residues. The CDR3 loop reads CASSWISDTQYF. CDR3 nucleotide sequence: TGTGCCAGCAGCTGGATATCAGATACGCAGTATTTT.

The chain carries TRBV11-1 and TRBJ2-4; perhaps TRBD1 as D (5 bases). Trimming removed 8 bases from V and 15 bases from J, with 26 bases in between. The CDR3 is 14 amino acids. Germline assignment: CDR1 SGHAT and CDR2 FQDESV (reference sequence). The CDR3 reads CASSGNLAKNVRYF. As DNA, the CDR3 is TGTGCCAGCTCAGGGAATTTAGCCAAAAACGTTCGGTACTTC.

Concerning this clonotype: A much larger clone is a single base away; this may be a read error. The CDR3 sequence is CASSYAWGNTEAFF. The CDR3 coding sequence is TGTGCCAGCAGTTACGCGTGGGGGAACACTGAAGCTTTCTTT. The chain links TRBV6-6 to TRBJ1-1; D is unclear. V lost 2 bases to trimming and J lost 1 base, with 8 bases between them. Germline values: CDR1 MNHNY, CDR2 SVGAGI (reference sequence). CDR3 size: 14 residues.

As to this clonotype: At one end the junction does not follow the germline gene, possibly because of a read error. This rearrangement joins TRBV12-3 or TRBV12-4 to TRBJ2-5; 13 bases are a match to TRBD2. CDR3 size: 13 residues. CDR3 nucleotide sequence: TGTGCCAGCAGTTTCGGACTAGCGGGAGTAGCGGACTTC. Translation: CASSFGLAGVADF.

This clonotype was observed a few times. Being one base from a much bigger clone, this may be a read error. The chain couples TRBV29-1 to TRBJ2-1; 12 bases are shared with TRBD1. Germline V gives CDR1 SQVTM, CDR2 ANQGSEA. The CDR3 consists of 14 residues. The CDR3 nucleotides are TGCAGCGTCTACCGGGACAGGGGGCACAATGAGCAGCTCTTC. Amino acid sequence: CSVYRDRGHNEQLF.

The V and J genes are TRBV11-2 and TRBJ2-7; the D gene is possibly TRBD1 (6 bases). The CDR3 runs to 15 residues. Between the trimmed V and J ends, which lost 5 bases and 9 bases, there was a span of 23 bases. Germline CDR1 SGHAT, CDR2 FQNNGV. The CDR3 protein is CASSVTGLGSGMQYF. In DNA form, the CDR3 reads TGTGCCAGCAGCGTTACAGGGTTGGGGTCCGGCATGCAGTACTTC.

A note on this clonotype: The CDR3 does not end in the conserved phenylalanine or tryptophan, so this is likely a read error. The J gene is TRBJ1-2, the V gene TRBV4-2, with D unclear. There are 13 residues in the CDR3. The germline CDR1 and CDR2 sequences are LGHNA and YNFKEQ. V was trimmed by 0 bases and J by 5 bases, leaving 7 bases between them. The CDR3 DNA sequence: TGTGCCAGCAGCCAAGAGGTGGTGTATGGCTACACCATC. Its protein product is CASSQEVVYGYTI.

Remarks on this clonotype: This CDR3 fails to terminate in the conserved phenylalanine or tryptophan, so it likely reflects a read error. The V gene is TRBV11-2, the J gene TRBJ2-5; 7 positions agree with TRBD2. The CDR3 sequence is 14 residues long. The germline CDR1 and CDR2 sequences are SGHAT and FQNNGV. The V segment lost 5 bases and the J segment 4 bases; nucleotides outside the gene matches: 7. The CDR3 sequence: CASSHGGGGETQYS. In DNA, the CDR3 is TGTGCCAGCAGCCACGGTGGGGGGGGAGAGACCCAGTACTCC.

Details on this clonotype: Since a much larger clone is just one base distant, this may be a read error. The rearrangement links TRBV4-1 to TRBJ2-4; D not certain. The V and J ends lost 1 base and 9 bases respectively, with 10 bases between them. Germline-derived CDR1 and CDR2 are MGHRA and YSYEKL. The CDR3 covers 13 residues. This chain's CDR3 is CASSQGRWGIQYF. The CDR3 DNA reads as TGCGCCAGCAGCCAAGGTCGGTGGGGCATTCAGTACTTC.

A remark on this clonotype: An end of the junction differs from the germline gene, which may be a read error. V gene TRBV5-6 combines with J gene TRBJ2-3; unclear D gene. The CDR3 length is 15 residues. From germline, CDR1 is SGHDT and CDR2 YYEEEE. CDR3 protein: CPSSSLVKSTDTQYF. In DNA, the CDR3 is TGTCCCAGCAGCAGCCTAGTCAAGAGCACAGATACGCAGTATTTT.

About this clonotype: A read error may explain this, as a much larger clone is one base away. The chain couples TRBV11-2 to TRBJ2-7; D is perhaps TRBD1 (6 bases). This CDR3 comprises 16 residues. Trimming cost V 6 bases and J 3 bases, with 21 bases left between them. Germline V CDR1 and CDR2: SGHAT, FQNNGV. The chain's CDR3 is CASSTTSGTWYYEQYF. CDR3 nucleotides: TGTGCCAGCAGTACAACTTCCGGGACATGGTACTACGAGCAGTACTTC.

A word on this clonotype: One end of the junction is discordant with germline, which a read error may explain. The chain is built from TRBV7-9 and TRBJ2-7; D gene ambiguous. Per germline, CDR1 SEHNR and CDR2 FQNEAQ (reference sequence). There are 14 residues in the CDR3. The CDR3 sequence: CASSSSYSSYEQHF. CDR3 sequence (DNA): TGTGCCAGCAGCTCATCATACAGCTCCTACGAGCAGCACTTC.

This clonotype turned up a few times. V is TRBV30 and J is TRBJ2-7; the match to TRBD1 covers 7 bases. J lost 4 bases, V lost 4 bases, and 10 bases had no gene match. This CDR3 region has 14 residues. CDR1 is GTSNPN and CDR2 is SVGIG in the germline V gene (reference sequence). The CDR3 reads CAWIRQGRVYEQYF. The CDR3 nucleotides read TGTGCCTGGATTCGACAGGGTCGTGTGTACGAGCAGTACTTC.

This clonotype was detected once. The junction shows a germline mismatch at one end, possibly a read error. The J gene is TRBJ2-1, the V gene TRBV5-1; TRBD2 matches at 14 bases. CDR1 is SGHRS and CDR2 is YFSETQ in the germline V gene. The CDR3 contains 16 residues. The CDR3: CASSKQGGLAGEFGLF. The CDR3 bases are TGCGCCAGCAGCAAACAGGGGGGACTAGCGGGAGAATTCGGGCTCTTC.

The gene calls are TRBV5-6 and TRBJ2-5; 10 bases are shared with TRBD2. CDR3 length: 14 residues. CDR1 SGHDT and CDR2 YYEEEE come from the germline V gene. The ends lost 8 bases at V and 4 bases at J; junction bases unmatched: 8. The CDR3 DNA sequence: TGTGCCAGAAGCCTTAGCGGGAGGAGAGAGACCCAGTACTTC. This sequence encodes CARSLSGRRETQYF.

This clonotype has a single count. The conserved phenylalanine or tryptophan normally closing the CDR3 is absent here, so this likely arose from a read error. The CDR3 reads CASSRGGGQETQYL. CDR3 sequence (DNA): TGTGCCAGCAGTCGTGGGGGCGGCCAAGAGACCCAGTACTTA. The chain joins TRBV5-4 to TRBJ2-5; TRBD1 might be the D (6 bases). Germline V gene data show CDR1 as SGHNT and CDR2 as YYREEE (reference sequence). The CDR3 sequence is 14 residues long. V lost 5 bases, J lost 1 base, and 12 bases lay in between.

About this clonotype: A much larger clone differs by one base, so this may be a read error. Because it lacks the conserved phenylalanine or tryptophan at the end, this CDR3 is likely a read error. V gene TRBV6-5 combines with J gene TRBJ2-5; possibly TRBD1 for D (5 bases). The V and J ends lost 2 bases and 1 base respectively, with 8 bases between them. The CDR3 has 14 amino acids. Germline CDR1 and CDR2: MNHEY and SVGAGI. CDR3 bases: TGTGCCAGCAGTTACAGGGGTGGCCAAGAGACCCAGTACCTC. This sequence encodes CASSYRGGQETQYL.

In the case of this clonotype: At one end the junction does not follow the germline gene, possibly because of a read error. V usage is TRBV29-1 and J usage is TRBJ2-1; either TRBD1 or TRBD2 may supply D (6 bases each). Per the germline V gene, CDR1 is SQVTM and CDR2 is ANQGSEA. This CDR3 has 14 residues. CDR3 sequence reads: CSLRGASESNEQFF. The DNA for the CDR3 is TGCAGTCTTAGGGGGGCTAGCGAGAGCAATGAACAGTTCTTC.

The chain recombines TRBV5-1 with TRBJ1-4; 7 nucleotides agree with TRBD1. Trimming removed 0 bases from V and 5 bases from J; junction bases left unmatched: 7. Germline assignment: CDR1 SGHRS and CDR2 YFSETQ. The CDR3 runs 16 residues. CDR3 coding DNA: TGCGCCAGCAGCTTGGGGGCCGGGACAGAAAATGAAAAACTGTTTTTT. This gives the protein CASSLGAGTENEKLFF.

This clonotype was seen at least ten times. The V and J genes are TRBV6-2 or TRBV6-3 and TRBJ2-7; the D gene is possibly TRBD2 (5 bases). The germline V and J ends were trimmed by 2 bases and 5 bases, with 10 bases remaining between them. Germline V gene sequence: CDR1 MNHEY, CDR2 SVGEGT. The CDR3 totals 13 residues. The CDR3 region is CASSYRGYDEQYF. In DNA, the CDR3 is TGTGCCAGCAGTTACCGGGGTTACGACGAGCAGTACTTC.

V and J are TRBV11-2 and TRBJ1-1, with TRBD1 matching 9 bases. The germline CDR1 and CDR2 sequences are SGHAT and FQNNGV. V shed 10 bases and J 4 bases; nucleotides not matched to a gene: 22. This CDR3 contains 18 residues. The CDR3 DNA is TGTGCCACCACCCCCGGGACAGGGACTACCCCGGGCGGCACTGAAGCTTTCTTT. Amino acid sequence: CATTPGTGTTPGGTEAFF.

This clonotype is a singleton in its sample. A single base separates this from a much larger clone, so it may be a read error. This rearrangement joins TRBV6-6 to TRBJ2-1, with D possibly being TRBD1 or TRBD2 (5 bases each). V gave up 2 bases and J gave up 5 bases, with 10 bases separating them. The germline V gene has CDR1 MNHNY and CDR2 SVGAGI (reference sequence). The CDR3 runs to 14 residues. The chain's CDR3 is CASSYRDRDNEQFF. The DNA for the CDR3 is TGTGCCAGCAGTTACAGGGACCGGGACAATGAGCAGTTCTTC.

About this clonotype itself: A read error may account for a junction end that differs from germline. The gene calls are TRBV10-3 and TRBJ1-6; TRBD1 might be the D (5 bases). Germline V gene sequence: CDR1 ENHRY, CDR2 SYGVKD. The CDR3 totals 15 residues. For the CDR3, the DNA is TGTGCCATCACTGAGTCGAGGGGTTTGGATTCACCCCTCCACTTT. Its translation is CAITESRGLDSPLHF.

Points on this clonotype: A read error may explain this, as a much larger clone is one base away. CDR3: CPSSPTQGDNQPQHF. DNA for the CDR3: TGTCCCAGCAGCCCCACCCAGGGAGATAATCAGCCCCAGCATTTT. The J gene is TRBJ1-5, the V gene TRBV6-5; D perhaps matches TRBD1 (5 bases). CDR3 length equals 15 residues. Per the germline V gene, CDR1 is MNHEY and CDR2 is SVGAGI.

This clonotype has a handful of counts. This chain uses TRBV5-5 with TRBJ2-2, with D unclear. V was shortened by 2 bases and J by 4 bases, with 15 bases between the two germline ends. The CDR3 consists of 16 residues. Germline CDR1 reads SGHKS; CDR2 reads YYEKEE (reference sequence). CDR3 in amino acids: CASSFVRTASTGELFF. The CDR3 nucleotides are TGTGCCAGCAGCTTCGTACGGACCGCCTCCACCGGGGAGCTGTTTTTT.

A note on this clonotype: Given a much more abundant clone one base away, this may be a read error. This chain joins TRBV6-5 and TRBJ1-2; 11 nucleotides line up with TRBD1. Germline CDR1 MNHEY, CDR2 SVGAGI. The CDR3 covers 16 residues. CDR3 in amino acids: CVSTARRTGGGYGYTF. CDR3 in DNA: TGTGTCAGCACCGCCCGAAGGACAGGGGGCGGCTATGGCTACACCTTC.